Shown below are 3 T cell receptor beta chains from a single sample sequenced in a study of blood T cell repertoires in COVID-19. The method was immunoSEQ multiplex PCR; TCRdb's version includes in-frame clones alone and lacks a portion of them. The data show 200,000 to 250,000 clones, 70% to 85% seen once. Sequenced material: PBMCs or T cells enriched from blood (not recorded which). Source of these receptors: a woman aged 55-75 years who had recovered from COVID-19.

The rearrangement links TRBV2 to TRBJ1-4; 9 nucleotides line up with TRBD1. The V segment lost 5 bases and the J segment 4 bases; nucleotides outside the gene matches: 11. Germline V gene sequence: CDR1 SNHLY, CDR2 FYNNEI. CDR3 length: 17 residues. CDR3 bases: TGTGCCAGCAGTACTAACATTAGACAGGGGGGTAATGAAAAACTGTTTTTT. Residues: CASSTNIRQGGNEKLFF.

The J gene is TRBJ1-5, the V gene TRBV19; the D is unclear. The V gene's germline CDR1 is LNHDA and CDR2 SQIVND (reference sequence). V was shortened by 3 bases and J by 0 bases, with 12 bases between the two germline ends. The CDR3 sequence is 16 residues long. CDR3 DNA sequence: TGTGCCAGTAGTATTGGGCAGCTTCATAGCAATCAGCCCCAGCATTTT. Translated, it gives CASSIGQLHSNQPQHF.

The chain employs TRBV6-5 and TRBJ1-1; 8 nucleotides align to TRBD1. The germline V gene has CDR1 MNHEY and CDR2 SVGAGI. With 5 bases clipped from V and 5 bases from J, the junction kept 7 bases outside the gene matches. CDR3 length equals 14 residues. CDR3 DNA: TGTGCCAGCAGTCGGCAGGGGGCCTTGACTGAAGCTTTCTTT. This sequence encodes CASSRQGALTEAFF.